These T cell receptor beta chains were read from a single sample in a study of response to subunit inactivated influenza vaccine. TCRdb called the RT-PCR reads again in MiXCR, with one record for every CDR3 protein. The sample gives 700,000 to 900,000 distinct CDR3 sequences, 21% of which show up once; roughly 10% is in the top ten. The sample in question was PBMCs from blood, obtained roughly 5 days after vaccination. The receptors shown here come from a man between 45 and 60 years old who received an inactivated influenza vaccine. Both conserved end residues are part of each CDR3. The order of the fields is CDR3 length, clone size, D gene, V gene, J gene, CDR3 protein, CDR3 DNA. A D gene is named only where the DNA matches it firmly. Some rows have no size entry. The others give once, few or many, or a class for an expanded clone.

>16|-|TRBD2|TRBV25-1|TRBJ2-5
CASSKTSGRGYETQYF
TGTGCCAGCAGTAAGACTAGCGGGAGAGGATATGAGACCCAGTACTTC
>15|-|TRBD2|TRBV4-3|TRBJ2-7
CASSQGASGVYEQYF
TGCGCCAGCAGCCAGGGGGCTAGCGGGGTCTACGAGCAGTACTTC
>13|-|TRBD1|TRBV30|TRBJ1-6
CAWGTEYNSPLHF
TGTGCCTGGGGGACAGAATATAATTCACCCCTCCACTTT
>11|-|-|TRBV29-1|TRBJ1-1
CSVLIVAEAFF
TGCAGCGTTCTGATCGTCGCTGAAGCTTTCTTT
>17|many|-|TRBV12-3/TRBV12-4|TRBJ1-4
CASSSAPVSNENEKLFF
TGTGCCAGCAGTTCCGCCCCTGTCAGCAACGAAAATGAAAAACTGTTTTTT
>15|few|TRBD1|TRBV15|TRBJ2-7
CATSRGRTGPYEQYF
TGTGCCACCAGCAGAGGAAGGACAGGGCCTTACGAGCAGTACTTC
>16|-|-|TRBV4-3|TRBJ2-3
CASSQLQGLSTDTQYF
TGCGCCAGCAGCCAGCTTCAGGGACTTAGCACAGATACGCAGTATTTT
>15|-|-|TRBV6-2/TRBV6-3|TRBJ1-5
CASSYSIVGAQPQHF
TGTGCCAGCAGTTACTCGATTGTTGGGGCTCAGCCCCAGCATTTT
>14|-|-|TRBV7-2|TRBJ1-5
CASSLVRVNQPQHF
TGTGCCAGCAGCTTAGTACGGGTCAATCAGCCCCAGCATTTT
>17|-|TRBD2|TRBV20-1|TRBJ2-5
CSATQGLAGVKGETQYF
TGCAGTGCTACCCAGGGACTAGCGGGAGTTAAGGGTGAGACCCAGTACTTC
>15|-|TRBD1|TRBV28|TRBJ2-7
CASSFLTGARYEQYF
TGTGCCAGCAGTTTCCTAACAGGGGCGCGCTACGAGCAGTACTTC
>15|few|TRBD1|TRBV10-3|TRBJ1-1
CAIRPPGQGSTEAFF
TGTGCCATCAGACCTCCGGGACAGGGGAGCACTGAAGCTTTCTTT
>14|-|TRBD2|TRBV12-3/TRBV12-4|TRBJ2-3
CASSFSGVGDTQYF
TGTGCCAGCAGTTTTAGCGGGGTAGGGGATACGCAGTATTTT
>16|many|-|TRBV9|TRBJ2-1
CASSVAPGTHYNEQFF
TGTGCCAGCAGCGTAGCCCCCGGGACACACTACAATGAGCAGTTCTTC
>14|many|-|TRBV7-2|TRBJ2-7
CASSLGSSSYEQYF
TGTGCCAGCAGTTTGGGCTCCAGCTCCTACGAGCAGTACTTC
>13|-|-|TRBV10-3|TRBJ2-7
CAISESQPYEQYF
TGTGCCATCAGTGAGTCGCAGCCCTACGAGCAGTACTTC
>15|-|-|TRBV4-1|TRBJ2-1
CASSQDLGAGYEQFF
TGCGCCAGCAGCCAAGATCTGGGGGCAGGATATGAGCAGTTCTTC
>16|many|TRBD2|TRBV6-2/TRBV6-3|TRBJ2-1
CASSPVAGGRYNEQFF
TGTGCCAGCAGTCCCGTAGCGGGAGGCAGGTACAATGAGCAGTTCTTC
>15|-|-|TRBV28|TRBJ1-2
CASSLLGRPNYGYTF
TGTGCCAGCAGTTTACTAGGGCGCCCGAACTATGGCTACACCTTC
>12|-|-|TRBV29-1|TRBJ2-7
CSGRGLSYEQYF
TGCAGTGGCAGAGGCCTATCCTACGAGCAGTACTTC
>18|-|TRBD2|TRBV4-1|TRBJ2-7
CASSQDGDGSGGFYEQYF
TGCGCCAGCAGCCAAGACGGGGACGGTAGCGGGGGTTTCTACGAGCAGTACTTC
>16|few|TRBD1|TRBV12-3/TRBV12-4|TRBJ2-1
CASSSFDRAYANEQFF
TGTGCCAGCAGTTCCTTTGACAGGGCGTACGCTAATGAGCAGTTCTTC
>15|few|TRBD2|TRBV3-1|TRBJ2-7
CASSQSGWGGYEQYF
TGTGCCAGCAGCCAATCGGGATGGGGGGGGTACGAGCAGTACTTC
>15|-|TRBD1|TRBV5-1|TRBJ2-7
CASSAGQASSYEQYF
TGCGCCAGCAGCGCAGGACAGGCGAGCTCCTACGAGCAGTACTTC
>13|-|-|TRBV29-1|TRBJ2-3
CSVVGGSTDTQYF
TGCAGCGTTGTCGGGGGTAGCACAGATACGCAGTATTTT
>15|-|TRBD1|TRBV24-1|TRBJ2-1
CATSDPRTGVSEQFF
TGTGCCACCAGTGATCCAAGGACAGGTGTCTCCGAGCAGTTCTTC
>14|-|-|TRBV28|TRBJ2-1
CASRSGLTYNEQFF
TGTGCCAGCCGATCGGGATTAACCTACAATGAGCAGTTCTTC
>13|-|-|TRBV15|TRBJ2-5
CATSRDRLETQYF
TGTGCCACCAGCAGAGATCGGCTGGAGACCCAGTACTTC
>14|once|-|TRBV2|TRBJ1-6
CASGPVLDSLGLHF
TGTGCCAGCGGCCCTGTATTGGACAGTCTCGGCCTCCACTTT